Following are 21 T cell receptor beta chains from one sample sequenced in a study of T cell responses to AZD1222 COVID-19 vaccine. The protocol was immunoSEQ multiplex PCR, while the TCRdb copy is restricted to in-frame clones and leaves out a portion. The sample comprises tens of thousands of clones, 85% to 90% of which are singletons, and roughly 10% rests with the top ten. This specimen was peripheral blood, taken on day 0 of AZD1222 vaccination. The receptor set was obtained from an adult in good health.

This chain uses TRBV30 with TRBJ2-5; weak D call: TRBD2 (7 bases). The ends were cut back, 2 bases at V and 9 bases at J, with 19 bases in the middle. The CDR3 covers 14 residues. Germline loops: CDR1 GTSNPN, CDR2 SVGIG (reference sequence). CDR3 DNA sequence: TGTGCCTGGAGTTCTACAGGGATGGGGGGGGCCCAGTACTTC. Translated: CAWSSTGMGGAQYF. Looking up the rest from reference TRBV30 and TRBJ2-5 gives the full variable domain: SQTIHQWPATLVQPVGSPLSLECTVEGTSNPNLYWYRQAAGRGLQLLFYSVGIGQISSEVPQNLSASRPQDRQFILSSKKLLLSDSGFYLCAWSSTGMGGAQYFGPGTRLLVL.

The chain links TRBV6-5 to TRBJ2-1; 7 nucleotides match TRBD2. The CDR3 spans 15 residues. J was trimmed by 1 base and V by 8 bases; bases with no gene match: 8. Per germline, CDR1 MNHEY and CDR2 SVGAGI. CDR3 nucleotide sequence: TGTGCCAGCCGAGGGACTATCCGGTCCTACAATGAGCAGTTCTTC. Translation gives CASRGTIRSYNEQFF.

The chain is built from TRBV18 and TRBJ1-5; a possible D gene is TRBD1 (5 bases). The germline V gene has CDR1 KGHSH and CDR2 LQKENI. Trimming shortened V by 6 bases and J by 2 bases, and 14 bases separated the two germline ends. This CDR3 comprises 15 residues. CDR3 protein: CASSPLQGGNQPQHF. The CDR3 DNA is TGTGCCAGCTCCCCTCTTCAGGGTGGCAATCAGCCCCAGCATTTT.

The chain recombines TRBV18 with TRBJ2-7; TRBD1 is a possible D gene (5 bases). The CDR3 covers 15 residues. The germline V and J ends were trimmed by 2 bases and 1 base, with 12 bases remaining between them. CDR1 KGHSH and CDR2 LQKENI come from the germline V gene. The CDR3 coding sequence is TGTGCCAGCTCACCAGGGCAGGGTCAATCCTACGAGCAGTACTTC. It encodes CASSPGQGQSYEQYF.

V gene TRBV10-1 combines with J gene TRBJ2-1; either TRBD1 or TRBD2 may fit D (5 bases each). Looked up from germline, CDR1 is WNHNN and CDR2 is SYGVQD (reference sequence). The CDR3 extends over 16 amino acids. Trimming stripped 4 bases from V and 5 bases from J, with 18 bases between. The CDR3 here is CASSVSRDAQHNEQFF. For the CDR3, the DNA is TGCGCCAGCAGTGTGAGCCGGGACGCGCAACACAATGAGCAGTTCTTC.

This clone was observed a handful of times. V is TRBV19 and J is TRBJ2-5, with 13 positions matching TRBD2. Germline values: CDR1 LNHDA, CDR2 SQIVND (reference sequence). This CDR3 region has 16 residues. Trimming took 3 bases from V and 5 from J; bases not matched to a gene: 6. In nucleotides, the CDR3 is TGTGCCAGTAGTATGGGAACTAGCGGGAGGGCCGAGACCCAGTACTTC. The encoded protein is CASSMGTSGRAETQYF.

The chain has TRBV5-1 and TRBJ2-2; 9 bases line up with TRBD2. The CDR3 length is 16 residues. V gave up 0 bases and J gave up 1 base; unmatched junction bases: 1. CDR1 is SGHRS, CDR2 YFSETQ, per germline. CDR3 nucleotides: TGCGCCAGCAGCTTGGTACTAGCGGGGAACACCGGGGAGCTGTTTTTT. This codes for CASSLVLAGNTGELFF.

The chain carries TRBV6-6 and TRBJ1-2; 10 positions match TRBD1. Germline V gene lookup returns CDR1 MNHNY and CDR2 SVGAGI (reference sequence). CDR3 length equals 16 residues. V shed 8 bases and J 4 bases; nucleotides not matched to a gene: 13. DNA of the CDR3: TGTGCCAGCCGAGGCTCAGGGACAGGGGATGGCTATGGCTACACCTTC. Its translation is CASRGSGTGDGYGYTF.

The chain joins TRBV5-1 to TRBJ1-1; 7 bases are a match to TRBD1. Per germline, CDR1 SGHRS and CDR2 YFSETQ. This CDR3 has 15 amino acids. The junction had 5 bases not matched to a gene; V was cut back by 1 base and J by 2 bases. The CDR3 nucleotides are TGCGCCAGCAGCTTGACAACAGGGGTCAACACTGAAGCTTTCTTT. This codes for CASSLTTGVNTEAFF.

This clone has a handful of counts. V usage is TRBV7-2 and J usage is TRBJ1-4; TRBD1 agrees at 9 bases. This CDR3 spans 15 amino acids. CDR1 and CDR2 from the germline V gene are SGHTA and FQGNSA. Trimming took 1 base from V and 7 from J; bases not matched to a gene: 4. In nucleotides, the CDR3 is TGTGCCAGCAGCTTAGATGGGACAGGGCTTGAAAAACTGTTTTTT. This translates into CASSLDGTGLEKLFF. The full variable domain, with the rest looked up from reference TRBV7-2 and TRBJ1-4, is GAGVSQSPSNKVTEKGKDVELRCDPISGHTALYWYRQSLGQGLEFLIYFQGNSAPDKSGLPSDRFSAERTGGSVSTLTIQRTQQEDSAVYLCASSLDGTGLEKLFFGSGTQLSVL.

This clone was found once. The chain joins TRBV30 to TRBJ2-7; maybe TRBD1 (6 bases). Germline assignment: CDR1 GTSNPN and CDR2 SVGIG (reference sequence). The CDR3 spans 14 residues. V was pared by 7 bases and J by 6 bases, with 22 bases between. The CDR3 protein is CALTHDRFFREQYF. The CDR3 DNA sequence: TGTGCCTTAACTCACGACAGGTTTTTTCGCGAGCAGTACTTC.

The rearrangement joins TRBV6-4 to TRBJ1-6; a weak D match, TRBD1 (5 bases). V lost 2 bases and J 6 bases, leaving 8 bases between the germline ends. From germline, CDR1 is MRHNA and CDR2 SNTAGT. The CDR3 sequence is 14 residues long. The CDR3: CASSDGQGNSPLHF. The CDR3 DNA sequence: TGTGCCAGCAGTGACGGGCAGGGTAATTCACCCCTCCACTTT.

The chain joins TRBV12-5 to TRBJ1-2, with unresolved D. The germline V gene encodes CDR1 LGHNT and CDR2 FRNRAP. V lost 7 bases and J lost 3, with 15 bases in between. The CDR3 consists of 14 residues. The CDR3 DNA is TGTGCTAGTGCCGGCCCAACCGACGACTATGGCTACACCTTC. As protein: CASAGPTDDYGYTF.

The chain couples TRBV28 to TRBJ2-7, with D perhaps matching TRBD2 (7 bases). The CDR3 has 14 amino acids. The germline gives CDR1 MDHEN, CDR2 SYDVKM. V gave up 8 bases and J gave up 0 bases, with 14 bases separating them. DNA for the CDR3: TGTGCCAGCTCGGAGGGGGGGTCCTCCTACGAGCAGTACTTC. Its translation is CASSEGGSSYEQYF.

The rearrangement joins TRBV11-1 to TRBJ1-1, with D possibly being TRBD1 (6 bases). The germline CDR1 and CDR2 sequences are SGHAT and FQDESV (reference sequence). V was cut by 2 bases and J by 11 bases, with 15 bases left in between. The CDR3 consists of 13 residues. CDR3 nucleotides: TGTGCCAGCAGCTTAAATGCCCGACAGGTCGCTTTCTTT. Residues: CASSLNARQVAFF.

This sequence joins TRBV3-1 (or the pseudogene TRBV3-2) and TRBJ1-6; D is uncertain. The germline CDR1 and CDR2 sequences are LGHDT and YNNKEL (reference sequence). This CDR3 has 12 amino acids. V dropped 1 base and J dropped 17 bases, with 12 bases sitting between them. CDR3 nucleotide sequence: TGTGCCAGCAGCCAAGGTTATACTCAGTTCCACTTT. Protein sequence: CASSQGYTQFHF.

V gene TRBV6-1 combines with J gene TRBJ1-2, with 11 bases lining up with TRBD1. CDR1 is MNHNS and CDR2 is SASEGT in the germline V gene. This CDR3 has 18 amino acids. The V gene end was trimmed by 2 bases and the J gene end by 4 bases; junction bases not matched to a gene: 12. CDR3 nucleotide sequence: TGTGCCAGCAGTGAATCCGGGACAGGGGGGGTAAGAACCTATGGCTACACCTTC. This codes for CASSESGTGGVRTYGYTF.

The CDR3 protein is CASSLGTGDTYEQYF. The CDR3 nucleotides are TGCGCCAGCAGCTTAGGGACAGGGGATACCTACGAGCAGTACTTC. This chain uses TRBV5-1 with TRBJ2-7, with TRBD1 matching 10 bases. Unmatched junction bases numbered 4, after V lost 2 bases and J lost 2 bases. Looked up from germline, CDR1 is SGHRS and CDR2 is YFSETQ. The length of the CDR3 is 15 residues.

This chain joins TRBV3-1 (or the pseudogene TRBV3-2) and TRBJ2-3; a weak D match, TRBD1 (6 bases). The CDR3 has 13 amino acids. The germline gives CDR1 LGHDT, CDR2 YNNKEL (reference sequence). V lost 6 bases and J 1 base, leaving 8 bases between the germline ends. CDR3 DNA sequence: TGTGCCAGCAGGGCAGGGGGCACAGATACGCAGTATTTT. Its translation: CASRAGGTDTQYF.

This clone appeared once. The chain joins TRBV29-1 to TRBJ1-1; no reliable D call. V shed 3 bases and J shed 7 bases, with 9 bases lying between them. The germline V gene has CDR1 SQVTM and CDR2 ANQGSEA. This CDR3 spans 11 amino acids. CDR3 sequence reads: CSVDRVIEAFF. The CDR3 region has the DNA TGCAGCGTTGATAGGGTAATTGAAGCTTTCTTT.

The chain uses TRBV10-3 and TRBJ2-7; D might be TRBD2 (6 bases). Trimming pared 4 bases from V and 0 bases from J, leaving 13 bases between. This CDR3 has 15 residues. The germline CDR1 and CDR2 sequences are ENHRY and SYGVKD. The CDR3 loop reads CAISGERVSSYEQYF. The CDR3 coding sequence is TGTGCCATCAGTGGAGAGCGGGTGAGCTCCTACGAGCAGTACTTC.